The next 15 T cell receptor beta chains were all read from a single sample in a study of OX40 agonist ivuxolimab in advanced cancers. Some clones are missing from TCRdb's copy, which holds only in-frame ones; the method was immunoSEQ multiplex PCR. The sample lists roughly 76,000 clones; about 88% were seen once. Specimen: CD4+ or CD8+ T cells sorted from blood, collected in a trial of the OX40 agonist ivuxolimab. Receptor source: an adult with an advanced solid tumor such as melanoma, head and neck, liver or kidney cancer.

The chain couples TRBV5-1 to TRBJ2-3, with 8 bases matching TRBD2. CDR1 SGHRS and CDR2 YFSETQ come from the germline V gene. Germline trimming cut 0 bases from V and 3 bases from J; bases unmatched to any gene: 6. The CDR3 consists of 16 residues. CDR3 region: CASSLGLAGSTDTQYF. DNA for the CDR3: TGCGCCAGCAGCTTGGGGCTAGCGGGTTCGACAGATACGCAGTATTTT.

The V gene is TRBV28, the J gene TRBJ1-2; 7 nucleotides match TRBD1. This CDR3 is built from 14 residues. CDR1 is MDHEN, CDR2 SYDVKM, per germline. V lost 6 bases to trimming and J lost 5 bases; unmatched junction nucleotides: 9. The CDR3 loop is CASRQGQTPYGYTF. CDR3 in DNA: TGTGCCAGCAGACAGGGGCAGACCCCGTATGGCTACACCTTC.

The chain recombines TRBV6-1 with TRBJ2-7; D assignment may be TRBD1 or TRBD2 (5 bases each). CDR1 and CDR2 from the germline V gene are MNHNS and SASEGT. V was clipped by 6 bases and J by 2 bases, with 14 bases between them. The CDR3 extends over 14 amino acids. This CDR3 reads CASRMGVGPYEQYF. CDR3 bases: TGTGCCAGCAGGATGGGGGTTGGACCCTACGAGCAGTACTTC.

V is TRBV10-2 and J is TRBJ2-5; D assignment may be TRBD1 or TRBD2 (5 bases each). The CDR3 covers 12 residues. V lost 8 bases to trimming and J lost 5 bases, with 12 bases between them. The germline V gene has CDR1 WSHSY and CDR2 SAAADI. The CDR3 protein is CASGGRQETQYF. Here the CDR3 DNA reads TGCGCCAGCGGGGGACGGCAGGAGACCCAGTACTTC.

CDR3 nucleotides: TGCGCCAGCAGCTTGGCGACAGACTACACTGAAGCTTTCTTT. Translating it yields CASSLATDYTEAFF. This chain connects TRBV5-1 to TRBJ1-1, with D possibly matching TRBD1 (5 bases). Germline lookup yields CDR1 SGHRS and CDR2 YFSETQ. V shed 0 bases and J shed 3 bases, with 9 bases lying between them. The CDR3 runs to 14 residues.

The J gene is TRBJ1-1, the V gene TRBV5-1; TRBD1 is a possible D gene (6 bases). The ends were cut back, 4 bases at V and 1 base at J, with 8 bases in the middle. This CDR3 is built from 13 residues. Germline values: CDR1 SGHRS, CDR2 YFSETQ. The CDR3 DNA sequence: TGCGCCAGCAGCATACAGGGGAACACTGAAGCTTTCTTT. Its protein is CASSIQGNTEAFF.

V is TRBV27 and J is TRBJ2-1, with D perhaps TRBD1 or TRBD2 (5 bases each). V was cut by 6 bases and J by 0 bases, with 15 bases left in between. This CDR3 spans 16 amino acids. Germline lookup yields CDR1 MNHEY and CDR2 SMNVEV (reference sequence). The CDR3 region is CASRQDGVSSYNEQFF. CDR3 bases: TGTGCCAGCAGACAGGACGGGGTGAGCTCCTACAATGAGCAGTTCTTC.

This chain links TRBV6-5 with TRBJ1-5; tentatively, D is TRBD1 (5 bases). The CDR3 length is 15 residues. The germline V gene has CDR1 MNHEY and CDR2 SVGAGI. V was pared by 3 bases and J by 0 bases, with 9 bases between. CDR3 sequence (DNA): TGTGCCAGCAGTTATTTCAGGGATAGCAATCAGCCCCAGCATTTT. This encodes CASSYFRDSNQPQHF.

This sequence joins TRBV6-5 and TRBJ1-1; a weak D match, TRBD1 (6 bases). Germline CDR1 is MNHEY and CDR2 is SVGAGI. The CDR3 is 14 residues long. Between the trimmed V and J ends, which lost 8 bases and 6 bases, there was a span of 19 bases. CDR3 in amino acids: CASVQTGPSAEAFF. The CDR3, as DNA: TGTGCCAGCGTTCAGACAGGCCCCAGCGCTGAAGCTTTCTTT.

The rearrangement uses TRBV19 and TRBJ1-5; D unresolved. The CDR3 is 14 amino acids. Trimming left V 8 bases short and J 6 bases short, with 17 bases between. CDR1 is LNHDA and CDR2 is SQIVND in the germline V gene (reference sequence). CDR3 in DNA: TGTGCCAGTCAGTATCCAGGCATGAGTCAGCCCCAGCATTTT. This codes for CASQYPGMSQPQHF. Combining the CDR3 with reference TRBV19 and TRBJ1-5 gives the whole variable domain DGGITQSPKYLFRKEGQNVTLSCEQNLNHDAMYWYRQDPGQGLRLIYYSQIVNDFQKGDIAEGYSVSREKKESFPLTVTSAQKNPTAFYLCASQYPGMSQPQHFGDGTRLSIL.

V is TRBV5-6 and J is TRBJ1-4; 8 nucleotides line up with TRBD1. V lost 4 bases and J lost 12; bases outside the gene matches: 14. Per the germline V gene, CDR1 is SGHDT and CDR2 is YYEEEE. The CDR3 length is 15 residues. This CDR3 reads CASSLGQGRSSELFF. As DNA, the CDR3 is TGTGCCAGCAGCCTAGGACAGGGCCGATCCAGTGAACTGTTTTTT.

This sequence joins TRBV6-5 and TRBJ2-7; D perhaps matches TRBD2 (6 bases). CDR1 is MNHEY, CDR2 SVGAGI, per germline. Trimming took off 8 bases at V and 3 bases at J, with 17 bases between the two ends. The CDR3 has 14 residues. The CDR3 DNA sequence: TGTGCCAGCCGCTACCACGGGGGATTCTACGAGCAGTACTTC. It codes for CASRYHGGFYEQYF.

The J gene is TRBJ1-5, the V gene TRBV4-1; D not resolved. The germline V gene encodes CDR1 MGHRA and CDR2 YSYEKL. Deletions cut 2 bases from V and 2 bases from J, with 16 bases between. This CDR3 is 17 amino acids long. CDR3 protein: CASSQPSGSNGNQPQHF. CDR3 coding DNA: TGCGCCAGCAGCCAACCTAGCGGGTCAAACGGCAATCAGCCCCAGCATTTT.

The chain recombines TRBV11-2 with TRBJ1-3; D is uncertain. Germline lookup yields CDR1 SGHAT and CDR2 FQNNGV. V lost 6 bases and J lost 0, with 12 bases in between. This CDR3 is built from 15 residues. The DNA of the CDR3 is TGTGCCAGCAGTCCCGATCGGCTCTCTGGAAACACCATATATTTT. This gives the protein CASSPDRLSGNTIYF.

This rearrangement joins TRBV30 to TRBJ1-2; 8 nucleotides match TRBD1. This CDR3 contains 13 residues. The J segment lost 8 bases and the V segment lost 2 bases, leaving 7 bases of the junction unmatched. CDR1 GTSNPN and CDR2 SVGIG come from the germline V gene (reference sequence). The CDR3 sequence is CAWSTQGAQGYTF. CDR3 nucleotide sequence: TGTGCCTGGAGTACTCAGGGGGCGCAAGGCTACACCTTC.